This TCR beta chain was captured in a study of Ad26.COV2.S vaccination and SARS-CoV-2 variants. Broader study findings: The study found higher spike-specific TCR breadth in vaccine than placebo recipients.

Germline CDR1 and CDR2: SGHRS and YFSETQ. V gave up 2 bases and J gave up 3 bases; unmatched junction bases: 4. CDR3 length equals 16 residues. The treatment here: 19 received Ad26.COV2.S at low or high dose, single or two shots; about 5 received placebo; per-sample allocation not given. On day 63 after the first injection, vaccine and placebo recipients gave samples. Only in-frame clones appear in the TCRdb table, and some are missing; sequencing was by immunoSEQ multiplex PCR. This sample has about 330,000 clones, with approximately 87% found just once. Regarding this clone: Antigen unknown.

This TCR was sampled from a person between 18 and 65 years old who received the Ad26.COV2.S COVID-19 vaccine or a placebo. Sequenced material: peripheral blood, taken in a trial of Ad26.COV2.S vaccine versus placebo. The chain combines TRBV5-1 with TRBJ2-2, with 10 bases aligning to TRBD1. The CDR3 nucleotides read TGCGCCAGCAGCTTTGACAGGGGGCAATACACCGGGGAGCTGTTTTTT. Translated: CASSFDRGQYTGELFF.